One and the same sample provided the 20 T cell receptor beta chains below, sequenced in a study of T cells in Graves' hyperthyroidism and ophthalmopathy. What was amplified from RNA transcripts were TCR beta CDR3 regions. When the TCR CDR3 underwent first-round RT-PCR, the HTBI primer set was used. TCRdb fed the multiplex PCR reads into MiXCR, producing one record per CDR3 protein. The sample yields fewer than 900,000 distinct CDR3 sequences, roughly 15% seen once. The specimen sequenced was blood. The source is a man younger than 30 with Graves' hyperthyroidism.

This clonotype was seen at least ten times. This chain links TRBV28 with TRBJ2-7; the D gene is possibly TRBD1 (5 bases). This CDR3 has 14 amino acids. Germline-derived CDR1 and CDR2 are MDHEN and SYDVKM. Trimming took 0 bases from V and 7 from J, leaving 13 bases between them. In DNA, the CDR3 is TGTGCCAGCAGTTTATGGGACACCTCAGGAGAGCAGTACTTC. This sequence encodes CASSLWDTSGEQYF.

This clonotype was counted ten times or more. The chain employs TRBV9 and TRBJ1-2; D is unclear. The V and J ends lost 0 bases and 1 base respectively, with 4 bases between them. The CDR3 has 13 residues. Looked up from germline, CDR1 is SGDLS and CDR2 is YYNGEE. The CDR3 DNA follows: TGTGCCAGCAGCGTAGTGCTTAACTATGGCTACACCTTC. Its translation is CASSVVLNYGYTF.

At least ten counts were recorded for this clonotype. At one end, the junction sequence differs from germline, possibly due to a read error. The chain uses TRBV15 and TRBJ2-7; 7 bases agree with TRBD1. CDR1 is LNHNV, CDR2 YYDKDF, per germline (reference sequence). CDR3 length: 16 residues. CDR3 coding DNA: TGTGCCACCAGCGGAGATAGACAGGGAATAGAGGACGAGCAGTACTTC. Amino acids: CATSGDRQGIEDEQYF.

This clonotype has a handful of counts. This sequence joins TRBV28 and TRBJ2-3, with 7 bases fitting TRBD1. CDR3 length: 16 residues. Germline V CDR1 and CDR2: MDHEN, SYDVKM. The ends lost 5 bases at V and 2 bases at J; junction bases unmatched: 10. In DNA, the CDR3 is TGTGCCAGCAGTCGACCGGGACAGCGGATCACAGATACGCAGTATTTT. It encodes CASSRPGQRITDTQYF. The full variable domain, rest sourced from reference TRBV28 and TRBJ2-3, is DVKVTQSSRYLVKRTGEKVFLECVQDMDHENMFWYRQDPGLGLRLIYFSYDVKMKEKGDIPEGYSVSREKKERFSLILESASTNQTSMYLCASSRPGQRITDTQYFGPGTRLTVL.

This clonotype has more than one count but fewer than ten. J is TRBJ1-4 and V is TRBV29-1; D not certain. CDR3 length equals 14 residues. Germline CDR1 and CDR2: SQVTM and ANQGSEA. The ends were cut back, 7 bases at V and 2 bases at J, with 14 bases in the middle. The CDR3 DNA is TGCAGCGCCGTCGATCGATCCACTAATGAAAAACTGTTTTTT. Its translation is CSAVDRSTNEKLFF.

The sample holds a few counts of this clonotype. CDR3: CAIRTSGGHNEQFF. The DNA for the CDR3 is TGTGCCATCAGGACTAGCGGGGGTCACAATGAGCAGTTCTTC. J is TRBJ2-1 and V is TRBV10-3, with 12 bases aligning to TRBD2. The CDR3 is 14 amino acids. The J segment lost 5 bases and the V segment lost 6 bases, leaving 2 bases of the junction unmatched. CDR1 ENHRY and CDR2 SYGVKD come from the germline V gene.

A few counts support this clonotype. This chain connects TRBV30 to TRBJ2-7; D call uncertain. The germline CDR1 and CDR2 sequences are GTSNPN and SVGIG (reference sequence). The CDR3 length is 12 residues. The V and J ends lost 0 bases and 5 bases respectively, with 8 bases between them. The CDR3 sequence: CAWSVDYNEQYF. The CDR3 coding sequence is TGTGCCTGGAGTGTCGATTACAACGAGCAGTACTTC.

This clonotype was observed many times. The chain couples TRBV20-1 to TRBJ2-3; weak D call: TRBD2 (6 bases). Between the trimmed V and J ends, which lost 0 bases and 2 bases, there was a span of 12 bases. This CDR3 region has 15 residues. Per the germline V gene, CDR1 is DFQATT and CDR2 is SNEGSKA (reference sequence). This CDR3 reads CSARDGGTPTDTQYF. The DNA of the CDR3 is TGCAGTGCTAGAGATGGAGGGACCCCCACAGATACGCAGTATTTT.

This clonotype appeared many times. The CDR3 sequence: CASSTRTSGSPGANVLTF. Written as DNA, the CDR3 is TGTGCCAGTAGTACCCGGACTAGCGGGAGCCCTGGGGCCAACGTCCTGACTTTC. The J gene is TRBJ2-6, the V gene TRBV19, with 13 bases that match TRBD2. With 4 bases clipped from V and 2 bases from J, the junction kept 5 bases outside the gene matches. CDR1 and CDR2 from the germline V gene are LNHDA and SQIVND (reference sequence). The CDR3 length is 18 residues. The variable domain in full, with the rest retrieved from reference TRBV19 and TRBJ2-6, is DGGITQSPKYLFRKEGQNVTLSCEQNLNHDAMYWYRQDPGQGLRLIYYSQIVNDFQKGDIAEGYSVSREKKESFPLTVTSAQKNPTAFYLCASSTRTSGSPGANVLTFGAGSRLTVL.

This clonotype was recorded at least ten times. The CDR3: CASSPDRDSDTEAFF. CDR3 coding DNA: TGTGCCAGCAGTCCGGACAGGGATTCGGACACTGAAGCTTTCTTT. The chain couples TRBV27 to TRBJ1-1, with 8 bases identical to TRBD1. The J segment lost 3 bases and the V segment lost 5 bases, leaving 8 bases of the junction unmatched. The V gene's germline CDR1 is MNHEY and CDR2 SMNVEV (reference sequence). This CDR3 is built from 15 residues.

This clonotype showed up many times. The chain carries TRBV9 and TRBJ1-1; TRBD1 might be the D (5 bases). CDR1 and CDR2 from the germline V gene are SGDLS and YYNGEE. CDR3 length equals 13 residues. Trimming left V 0 bases short and J 3 bases short, with 6 bases between. CDR3 nucleotides: TGTGCCAGCAGCGTAGAAGGGGACACTGAAGCTTTCTTT. Translated, it gives CASSVEGDTEAFF.

This clonotype has only a few counts. J is TRBJ2-7 and V is TRBV20-1; D might be TRBD2 (6 bases). V lost 5 bases and J lost 1, with 12 bases in between. The CDR3 is 13 residues long. The germline V gene has CDR1 DFQATT and CDR2 SNEGSKA (reference sequence). The CDR3 protein is CSASAGRSYEQYF. The CDR3 coding sequence is TGCAGTGCTTCAGCGGGCCGTTCCTACGAGCAGTACTTC.

This clonotype was observed a handful of times. The rearrangement uses TRBV5-1 and TRBJ1-2; 9 bases fit TRBD1. The CDR3 is made up of 15 amino acids. V shed 1 base, J shed 11 bases, and the junction held 12 bases outside the gene matches. The V gene's germline CDR1 is SGHRS and CDR2 YFSETQ. As DNA, the CDR3 is TGCGCCAGCAGCTTGTCCCAGGACAGGGGAGCTTCTTACACCTTC. Amino acids: CASSLSQDRGASYTF.

This clonotype was counted at least ten times. At one end the junction does not follow the germline gene, possibly because of a read error. The chain employs TRBV28 and TRBJ2-1; D is unclear. The CDR3 contains 14 residues. Germline assignment: CDR1 MDHEN and CDR2 SYDVKM. CDR3 sequence (DNA): TGTGCCAGCAATTTATTAAGCTCCTACAATGAGCAGTTCTTC. Its protein product is CASNLLSSYNEQFF.

This clonotype has ten or more counts. This rearrangement joins TRBV9 to TRBJ2-7; 11 nucleotides match TRBD1. Germline values: CDR1 SGDLS, CDR2 YYNGEE. V dropped 5 bases and J dropped 2; count of bases not matched to a gene: 3. The CDR3 has 14 residues. The CDR3 nucleotides are TGTGCCAGCAGTGTGGGACAGGGGGCCTACGAGCAGTACTTC. The encoded protein is CASSVGQGAYEQYF.

This clonotype was detected ten times or more. J is TRBJ2-3 and V is TRBV7-2; D might be TRBD2 (6 bases). With 4 bases removed from V and 4 bases from J, the gap between germline ends came to 15 bases. The CDR3 is 15 amino acids. Germline V gene sequence: CDR1 SGHTA, CDR2 FQGNSA. This CDR3 reads CASSSRLWGADTQYF. The CDR3 DNA reads TGTGCCAGCAGCTCGCGTCTGTGGGGGGCAGATACGCAGTATTTT.

This clonotype has only a few counts. The chain employs TRBV6-1 and TRBJ1-2; tentatively, D is TRBD1 (5 bases). V was cut by 5 bases and J by 4 bases, with 17 bases left in between. Per germline, CDR1 MNHNS and CDR2 SASEGT. CDR3 size: 15 residues. The CDR3 is CASSPMGGRSYGYTF. CDR3 DNA sequence: TGTGCCAGCAGTCCCATGGGGGGTCGGAGCTATGGCTACACCTTC.

This clonotype has ten or more counts. The V call is TRBV3-1, the J call TRBJ2-1, with TRBD2 matching 7 bases. The CDR3 is 13 residues long. The trim removed 1 base at V and 9 bases at J, leaving 3 bases unmatched. Germline assignment: CDR1 LGHDT and CDR2 YNNKEL (reference sequence). In DNA form, the CDR3 reads TGTGCCAGCAGCCAAGTTGGCGGGGGTGAGCAGTTCTTC. Its protein is CASSQVGGGEQFF.

This clonotype has a handful of counts. V and J are TRBV20-1 and TRBJ2-7; 7 bases agree with TRBD1. Germline V gene data show CDR1 as DFQATT and CDR2 as SNEGSKA (reference sequence). This CDR3 comprises 13 residues. J gave up 3 bases and V 1 base, and 3 bases lay outside the gene matches. CDR3: CSARGGQNYEQYF. The CDR3 bases are TGCAGTGCTAGAGGGGGACAGAACTACGAGCAGTACTTC.

To note about this clonotype: This may be a read error: a much more frequent sequence differs by one nucleotide. J is TRBJ2-1 and V is TRBV11-2; 8 bases line up with TRBD2. Germline V gene data show CDR1 as SGHAT and CDR2 as FQNNGV. V trimming: 4 bases; J trimming: 5 bases; junction bases outside the gene matches: 7. CDR3 length: 15 residues. CDR3 region: CASSSGPAGDNEQFF. CDR3 nucleotide sequence: TGTGCCAGCAGCTCAGGACCAGCGGGGGACAATGAGCAGTTCTTC.